The clone carrying this TCR beta chain was observed a few times. The data were obtained in a study of blood T cell repertoires in COVID-19. Per the original data handling: Estimation of nucleated cell counts relied on the amplification of reference gene primers. Data came from immunoSEQ multiplex PCR; TCRdb stores just in-frame clones and leaves some out. The V and J calls and clone size were taken over from that table, and D and trimming were inferred from the DNA. The table has over 75,000 clones, roughly three quarters seen once. The length of the CDR3 is 14 residues. CDR1 is MNHNY and CDR2 is SVGAGI in the germline V gene (reference sequence). Trimming removed 5 bases from V and 7 bases from J; junction bases left unmatched: 6.

The receptor was derived from a man between 70 and 80 years old with acute or convalescent COVID-19. Specimen: peripheral blood. The chain carries TRBV6-6 and TRBJ1-4; 8 bases match TRBD1. The DNA for the CDR3 is TGTGCCAGCAGTCCCAGGGGGCCAAGTGAAAAACTGTTTTTT. Translation: CASSPRGPSEKLFF.